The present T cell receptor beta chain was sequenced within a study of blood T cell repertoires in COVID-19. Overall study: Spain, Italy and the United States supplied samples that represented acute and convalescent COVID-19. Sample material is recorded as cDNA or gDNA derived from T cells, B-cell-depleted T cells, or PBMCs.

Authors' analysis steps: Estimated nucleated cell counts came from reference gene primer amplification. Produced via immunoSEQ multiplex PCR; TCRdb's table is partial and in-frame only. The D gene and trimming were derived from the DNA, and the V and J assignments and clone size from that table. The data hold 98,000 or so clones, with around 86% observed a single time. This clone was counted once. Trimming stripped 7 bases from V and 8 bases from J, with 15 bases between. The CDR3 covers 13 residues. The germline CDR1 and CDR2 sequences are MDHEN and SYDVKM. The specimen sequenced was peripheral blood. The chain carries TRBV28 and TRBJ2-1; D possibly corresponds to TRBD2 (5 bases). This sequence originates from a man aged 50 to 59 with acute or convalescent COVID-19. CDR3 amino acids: CASTPSTRHEQFF. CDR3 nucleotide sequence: TGTGCCAGCACCCCTAGCACCCGACATGAGCAGTTCTTC.